The source of this T cell receptor (beta chain) is a study of T cells in Graves' hyperthyroidism and ophthalmopathy. Overall study results and limits: Ophthalmopathy stood apart from stable hyperthyroidism in a 13 V-J model. Onset of ophthalmopathy came a median around 6.5 months after the model predicted it.

This clonotype appeared a few times. Its antigen is unidentified. Diagnostic assessment was based on clinical symptoms, serum thyroxine and TRAb, thyroid ultrasound and orbital computed tomography. Source material for PBMCs was 9 to 10 ml fresh peripheral blood. The CDR3 has 16 amino acids. V lost 1 base to trimming and J lost 9 bases; unmatched junction nucleotides: 12. Per germline, CDR1 SEHNR and CDR2 FQNEAQ (reference sequence). TCR beta CDR3 regions were amplified from RNA. First-round RT-PCR targeting the TCR CDR3 was performed with the HTBI primer set. One entry per CDR3 protein results from TCRdb running MiXCR on the multiplex PCR reads. The sample records around 99,000 distinct CDR3 sequences, approximately 15% being singletons.

Material for sequencing was blood. The V call is TRBV7-9, the J call TRBJ2-1; TRBD2 aligns across 7 bases. This TCR derives from a woman aged 45-59 years with Graves' hyperthyroidism. The CDR3 region is CASSLVGAGRLGEQFF. The CDR3 region has the DNA TGTGCCAGCAGCTTAGTAGGAGCGGGACGACTGGGTGAGCAGTTCTTC.